Below, 27 T cell receptor beta chains from the same sample are listed, as sequenced in a study of CD8 T cells in ankylosing spondylitis. Study-wide points: Apparently characteristic of ankylosing spondylitis blood was a TCR beta motif (fewer than ten highly homologous variants).

No antigen has been identified for these receptors. One entry per CDR3 protein results from TCRdb running MiXCR on the 5' RACE reads. The data contain about 220,000 distinct CDR3 sequences, approximately 7.4% of them singletons. Sequences were obtained from blood, either unsorted or a sorted T cell fraction (not recorded which). Source of these receptors: a male donor with ankylosing spondylitis.

At least ten counts were recorded for this clonotype. The CDR3 DNA reads TGTGCCAGCAGTTCGACAGGGGGGCACTCCTACAATGAGCAGTTCTTC. Translated, it gives CASSSTGGHSYNEQFF. The chain combines TRBV28 with TRBJ2-1; 9 nucleotides align to TRBD1. CDR1 MDHEN and CDR2 SYDVKM come from the germline V gene. CDR3 length: 16 residues. The V segment lost 4 bases and the J segment 0 bases; nucleotides outside the gene matches: 4.

This clonotype was seen repeatedly, ten times or more. This chain links TRBV18 with TRBJ2-7, with TRBD1 identical over 8 bases. Germline loops: CDR1 KGHSH, CDR2 LQKENI. After removal of 5 bases from V and 5 bases from J, the junction contained 8 bases not matched to a gene. This CDR3 has 14 amino acids. CDR3 nucleotide sequence: TGTGCCAGCTCAGAACGGACAGGGTATCACGAGCAGTACTTC. Its translation: CASSERTGYHEQYF.

This clonotype was seen ten or more times. The rearrangement links TRBV20-1 to TRBJ2-7; D is possibly TRBD1 (5 bases). Trimming stripped 5 bases from V and 2 bases from J, with 16 bases between. This CDR3 contains 14 residues. CDR1 DFQATT and CDR2 SNEGSKA come from the germline V gene (reference sequence). In nucleotides, the CDR3 is TGCAGTGCTGACCTCGAGGCAGGGACCTACGAGCAGTACTTC. Its protein product is CSADLEAGTYEQYF.

In its sample, this clonotype was seen a few times. CDR3 amino acids: CASSQERDSPSYEQYF. CDR3 DNA: TGTGCCAGCAGCCAAGAGAGGGACAGTCCATCCTACGAGCAGTACTTC. The V and J genes are TRBV3-1 and TRBJ2-7; 7 bases agree with TRBD1. Trimming cost V 0 bases and J 1 base; bases outside gene matches: 6. The germline V gene encodes CDR1 LGHDT and CDR2 YNNKEL (reference sequence). This CDR3 is 16 amino acids long.

This clonotype came up a few times. The rearrangement links TRBV7-8 to TRBJ2-1; 11 bases fit TRBD2. Unmatched junction bases numbered 6, after V lost 5 bases and J lost 6 bases. Germline CDR1 is SGHVS and CDR2 is FQNEAQ. This CDR3 region has 15 residues. The chain's CDR3 is CASSVGLAVPNEQFF. Here the CDR3 DNA reads TGTGCCAGCAGCGTGGGACTAGCGGTTCCCAATGAGCAGTTCTTC.

This clonotype was seen repeatedly, ten times or more. V gene TRBV13 combines with J gene TRBJ2-2; 7 bases are shared with TRBD2. Germline CDR1 PRHDT, CDR2 FYEKMQ (reference sequence). The CDR3 sequence is 15 residues long. V shed 4 bases and J 5 bases; nucleotides not matched to a gene: 7. The CDR3 region is CASSSRTSSTGELFF. As DNA, the CDR3 is TGTGCCAGCAGCTCCAGGACTAGTTCAACCGGGGAGCTGTTTTTT.

This clonotype came up a few times. The J gene is TRBJ2-2, the V gene TRBV18, with D perhaps being TRBD1 or TRBD2 (5 bases each). Trimming shortened V by 6 bases and J by 6 bases, and 17 bases separated the two germline ends. This CDR3 is 15 amino acids long. Germline lookup yields CDR1 KGHSH and CDR2 LQKENI. As DNA, the CDR3 is TGTGCCAGCTCCCGCACCCCAGAGGGACCCGGGGAGCTGTTTTTT. This encodes CASSRTPEGPGELFF.

This clonotype was counted ten times or more. V and J are TRBV7-9 and TRBJ2-7; TRBD1 agrees at 7 bases. Germline trimming cut 6 bases from V and 3 bases from J; bases unmatched to any gene: 11. In germline, CDR1 is SEHNR, CDR2 FQNEAQ (reference sequence). This CDR3 is built from 15 residues. Here the CDR3 DNA reads TGTGCCAGCAGGCTTCAAGGGGGCTCGGTCTACGAGCAGTACTTC. As protein: CASRLQGGSVYEQYF.

This chain connects TRBV18 to TRBJ2-1, with a possible D match to TRBD1 (6 bases). This CDR3 comprises 13 residues. Trimming pared 4 bases from V and 2 bases from J, leaving 6 bases between. Germline CDR1 is KGHSH and CDR2 is LQKENI. The CDR3 here is CASSRQAYNEQFF. For the CDR3, the DNA is TGTGCCAGCTCACGACAGGCCTACAATGAGCAGTTCTTC.

This clonotype was observed a few times. The gene calls are TRBV9 and TRBJ2-3; 8 bases match TRBD2. Trimming took 1 base from V and 1 from J; bases not matched to a gene: 2. This CDR3 has 15 residues. CDR1 is SGDLS and CDR2 is YYNGEE in the germline V gene. The CDR3 DNA reads as TGTGCCAGCAGCGTATACGGGGGGGGCACAGATACGCAGTATTTT. It specifies CASSVYGGGTDTQYF. The full variable domain, with the rest looked up from reference TRBV9 and TRBJ2-3, is DSGVTQTPKHLITATGQRVTLRCSPRSGDLSVYWYQQSLDQGLQFLIQYYNGEERAKGNILERFSAQQFPDLHSELNLSSLELGDSALYFCASSVYGGGTDTQYFGPGTRLTVL.

This clonotype was observed many times. This chain links TRBV12-3 or TRBV12-4 with TRBJ2-4; D may match TRBD1 or TRBD2 (5 bases each). The CDR3 runs 17 residues. V lost 6 bases and J lost 0, with 18 bases in between. Here the CDR3 reads CASSPRGADLAKNIQYF. DNA for the CDR3: TGTGCCAGCAGCCCTAGGGGAGCGGACCTAGCCAAAAACATTCAGTACTTC.

This clonotype was picked up many times. The rearrangement uses TRBV6-2 or TRBV6-3 and TRBJ2-4; TRBD1 might be the D (5 bases). This CDR3 contains 12 residues. Germline loops: CDR1 MNHEY, CDR2 SVGEGT. Trimming cost V 3 bases and J 13 bases, with 13 bases left between them. The CDR3 sequence: CASSYLGRGQYF. The CDR3 DNA reads TGTGCCAGCAGTTATCTGGGTAGGGGACAGTACTTC.

This chain links TRBV5-1 with TRBJ1-2, with a possible D match to TRBD1 (6 bases). Trimming pared 6 bases from V and 3 bases from J, leaving 9 bases between. This CDR3 region has 12 residues. Germline CDR1 SGHRS, CDR2 YFSETQ. This CDR3 reads CASKDSYYGYTF. DNA for the CDR3: TGCGCCAGCAAGGACAGCTACTATGGCTACACCTTC.

This clonotype was observed at least ten times. The genes are TRBV27 and TRBJ1-5; D gene ambiguous. This CDR3 has 14 amino acids. V was trimmed by 2 bases and J by 0 bases, leaving 5 bases between them. Germline V CDR1 and CDR2: MNHEY, SMNVEV (reference sequence). The CDR3 DNA is TGTGCCAGCAGTTTAGGATCTAGCAATCAGCCCCAGCATTTT. Residues: CASSLGSSNQPQHF.

There are many counts of this clonotype. CDR3 sequence reads: CASTWTSGRARFTDTQYF. The CDR3 DNA reads as TGTGCCAGCACCTGGACTAGCGGGAGGGCCAGATTCACAGATACGCAGTATTTT. The V gene is TRBV12-3 or TRBV12-4, the J gene TRBJ2-3; 15 nucleotides match TRBD2. The ends lost 7 bases at V and 2 bases at J; junction bases unmatched: 10. The length of the CDR3 is 18 residues.

There are many counts of this clonotype. The gene calls are TRBV11-2 and TRBJ2-5; 11 nucleotides align to TRBD2. With 1 base clipped from V and 7 bases from J, the junction kept 8 bases outside the gene matches. Germline CDR1 and CDR2: SGHAT and FQNNGV. There are 16 residues in the CDR3. CDR3 sequence (DNA): TGTGCCAGCAGCTTAGGTCTAGCGGGAGGATCGGGGACCCAGTACTTC. The encoded protein is CASSLGLAGGSGTQYF.

This clonotype was recorded many times. J is TRBJ2-7 and V is TRBV6-2 or TRBV6-3; D call uncertain. The CDR3 has 13 amino acids. The germline gives CDR1 MNHEY, CDR2 SVGEGT. The germline V and J ends were trimmed by 7 bases and 3 bases, with 13 bases remaining between them. CDR3 in amino acids: CASMAGPYYEQYF. CDR3 in DNA: TGTGCCAGCATGGCCGGCCCGTACTACGAGCAGTACTTC.

Many counts were recorded for this clonotype. V gene TRBV4-1 combines with J gene TRBJ1-6; 7 bases fit TRBD1. In germline, CDR1 is MGHRA, CDR2 YSYEKL. V was pared by 6 bases and J by 8 bases, with 13 bases of the junction left unmatched. The CDR3 is made up of 16 amino acids. CDR3 coding DNA: TGCGCCAGCAGGGAAGGGGGCTCAGGGTCCCATTCACCCCTCCACTTT. This codes for CASREGGSGSHSPLHF.

As to this clonotype: A read error may be the cause here, since a much bigger clone is one base away. The rearrangement links TRBV28 to TRBJ1-1, with D unresolved. V was pared by 7 bases and J by 0 bases, with 12 bases between. The germline gives CDR1 MDHEN, CDR2 SYDVKM. This CDR3 region has 14 residues. This chain's CDR3 is CASNGVYMNTEAFF. In DNA, the CDR3 is TGTGCCAGCAACGGGGTCTACATGAACACTGAAGCTTTCTTT.

This clonotype came up many times. This rearrangement joins TRBV4-3 to TRBJ2-7; tentative D call: TRBD2 (6 bases). Germline-derived CDR1 and CDR2 are LGHNA and YSLEER. The CDR3 has 15 residues. The V end was cut by 2 bases, the J end by 2 bases, with 13 bases between. The CDR3 is CASSQSSSAAYEQYF. CDR3 bases: TGCGCCAGCAGCCAATCGTCTAGCGCAGCCTACGAGCAGTACTTC.

V is TRBV9 and J is TRBJ2-1; 11 positions match TRBD1. The germline gives CDR1 SGDLS, CDR2 YYNGEE. After removal of 4 bases from V and 7 bases from J, the junction contained 22 bases not matched to a gene. There are 20 residues in the CDR3. The CDR3 protein is CASSFPLGQGALSPFNEQFF. CDR3 coding DNA: TGTGCCAGCAGCTTCCCATTAGGACAGGGGGCTCTTTCTCCTTTTAATGAGCAGTTCTTC.

This clonotype showed up many times. This chain connects TRBV28 to TRBJ2-5; D ambiguous. CDR1 and CDR2 from the germline V gene are MDHEN and SYDVKM. Trimming took 5 bases from V and 4 from J, leaving 14 bases between them. The CDR3 contains 14 residues. The CDR3 loop is CASSPRQRGETQYF. The CDR3 DNA sequence: TGTGCCAGCAGTCCAAGACAACGTGGAGAGACCCAGTACTTC.

This clonotype has ten or more counts. The V gene is TRBV7-9, the J gene TRBJ2-3; unclear D gene. Looked up from germline, CDR1 is SEHNR and CDR2 is FQNEAQ (reference sequence). This CDR3 spans 14 amino acids. The ends were cut back, 5 bases at V and 3 bases at J, with 12 bases in the middle. As DNA, the CDR3 is TGTGCCAGCAGCCTTCTCACCATGACAGATACGCAGTATTTT. It is translated as CASSLLTMTDTQYF.

This clonotype turned up a few times. The chain has TRBV11-2 and TRBJ1-2, with D maybe TRBD1 (5 bases). This CDR3 is 13 amino acids long. With 2 bases removed from V and 6 bases from J, the gap between germline ends came to 10 bases. Germline V gene sequence: CDR1 SGHAT, CDR2 FQNNGV. The CDR3 is CASSLYGGDGYTF. CDR3 nucleotide sequence: TGTGCCAGCAGCTTATACGGGGGGGATGGCTACACCTTC.

This clonotype has ten or more counts. The rearrangement uses TRBV20-1 and TRBJ2-1; 8 bases align to TRBD2. This CDR3 region has 14 residues. The V gene's germline CDR1 is DFQATT and CDR2 SNEGSKA (reference sequence). The CDR3: CRCRTLAGINEQFF. The CDR3 DNA reads TGCAGATGTAGAACCCTAGCGGGCATCAATGAGCAGTTCTTC.

This clonotype was seen many times. The chain has TRBV7-9 and TRBJ1-6; D not certain. CDR3 length: 15 amino acids. V dropped 11 bases and J dropped 8 bases, with 22 bases sitting between them. In germline, CDR1 is SEHNR, CDR2 FQNEAQ (reference sequence). The CDR3 DNA follows: TGTGCCGTCCCCGGGCGTTCCAGAAGGGATTCACCCCTCCACTTT. Its protein product is CAVPGRSRRDSPLHF.

Ten or more counts support this clonotype. This rearrangement joins TRBV29-1 to TRBJ1-2; the D gene is possibly TRBD1 (5 bases). This CDR3 has 11 amino acids. The V end lost 4 bases, the J end lost 8 bases, and 11 bases lay between the germline ends. Germline V lookup: CDR1 SQVTM, CDR2 ANQGSEA. The CDR3 spells CSVGGERGYTF. CDR3 sequence (DNA): TGCAGCGTTGGAGGGGAGAGAGGCTACACCTTC.